The 8 T cell receptor beta chains below were found in one sample sequenced in a study of spatial heterogeneity in lung cancer. This sample's time point: sample taken at primary tumor resection. Whole RNA, which was extracted from tumor, nontumor lung tissue or frozen PBMC, was sequenced without any cell sorting. Each CDR3 protein gets one entry after TCRdb re-called the 5' RACE reads with MiXCR. The table records roughly 75,000 distinct CDR3 sequences, less than 15% of them present only once. Here the sequenced sample was PBMCs, taken at surgery. The source is a male donor with early-stage non-small cell lung cancer.

Comments on this clonotype: The final CDR3 position lacks the conserved phenylalanine or tryptophan, pointing to a likely read error. This sequence joins TRBV11-2 and TRBJ2-1; 10 positions match TRBD2. This CDR3 region has 15 residues. CDR1 and CDR2 from the germline V gene are SGHAT and FQNNGV. CDR3 residues: CANSPRLAGLNEQFL. DNA of the CDR3: TGTGCCAACAGCCCACGACTAGCGGGTCTGAATGAGCAGTTCCTC.

Only a few counts were recorded for this clonotype. The chain is built from TRBV18 and TRBJ1-3; D may be TRBD1 (5 bases). This CDR3 has 18 residues. Germline V gene sequence: CDR1 KGHSH, CDR2 LQKENI. Trimming left V 2 bases short and J 0 bases short, with 17 bases between. CDR3 DNA sequence: TGTGCCAGCTCACCAATCGACGGGACGGCAAACTCTGGAAACACCATATATTTT. Protein product: CASSPIDGTANSGNTIYF.

This clonotype was seen many times. Here the CDR3 DNA reads TGTGCCAGCCGTCTTCGCAGTAATCAGCCCCAGCATTTT. This encodes CASRLRSNQPQHF. The chain carries TRBV2 and TRBJ1-5; D call uncertain. The V end lost 8 bases, the J end lost 4 bases, and 12 bases lay between the germline ends. The CDR3 is made up of 13 amino acids. Germline CDR1 and CDR2: SNHLY and FYNNEI.

This clonotype was counted a few times. This chain joins TRBV5-1 and TRBJ2-2, with 8 bases that match TRBD2. Germline CDR1 reads SGHRS; CDR2 reads YFSETQ. V dropped 3 bases and J dropped 5; count of bases not matched to a gene: 3. This CDR3 is built from 14 residues. CDR3 in DNA: TGCGCCAGCAGCTCAGCGGGAGTTACCGGGGAGCTGTTTTTT. Residues: CASSSAGVTGELFF.

V is TRBV28 and J is TRBJ1-5; tentatively, D is TRBD1 (5 bases). CDR1 is MDHEN and CDR2 is SYDVKM in the germline V gene. Trimming removed 2 bases from V and 7 bases from J, with 27 bases in between. This CDR3 comprises 19 residues. This CDR3 reads CASSLVSGLFGQGGQPQHF. The CDR3 DNA reads as TGTGCCAGCAGTTTAGTTTCGGGTTTGTTTGGCCAGGGCGGGCAGCCCCAGCATTTT.

This clonotype has just a few counts. CDR3 in amino acids: CASSIRRVNGYTF. The CDR3 DNA is TGTGCCAGTAGTATAAGACGGGTTAATGGCTACACCTTC. The chain employs TRBV19 and TRBJ1-2; D remains ambiguous. Per germline, CDR1 LNHDA and CDR2 SQIVND (reference sequence). The ends were cut back, 2 bases at V and 6 bases at J, with 10 bases in the middle. The CDR3 covers 13 residues.

This clonotype was counted between two and nine times. The rearrangement joins TRBV7-6 to TRBJ1-2, with D unresolved. Germline CDR1 is SGHVS and CDR2 is FNYEAQ. V lost 6 bases to trimming and J lost 4 bases, with 9 bases between them. The CDR3 loop spans 12 amino acids. For the CDR3, the DNA is TGTGCCAGCAGGGACGGGTTCTATGGCTACACCTTC. Its translation: CASRDGFYGYTF.

This clonotype occurred a few times. The chain links TRBV7-3 to TRBJ1-1; tentatively, D is TRBD1 (6 bases). There are 15 residues in the CDR3. V was pared by 1 base and J by 4 bases, with 13 bases between. Per germline, CDR1 SGHTA and CDR2 FQGTGA. The CDR3 is CASSLMGQLVTEAFF. CDR3 nucleotide sequence: TGTGCCAGCAGCTTAATGGGACAACTGGTCACTGAAGCTTTCTTT. The full variable domain, with the rest looked up from reference TRBV7-3 and TRBJ1-1, is GAGVSQTPSNKVTEKGKYVELRCDPISGHTALYWYRQSLGQGPEFLIYFQGTGAADDSGLPNDRFFAVRPEGSVSTLKIQRTERGDSAVYLCASSLMGQLVTEAFFGQGTRLTVV.